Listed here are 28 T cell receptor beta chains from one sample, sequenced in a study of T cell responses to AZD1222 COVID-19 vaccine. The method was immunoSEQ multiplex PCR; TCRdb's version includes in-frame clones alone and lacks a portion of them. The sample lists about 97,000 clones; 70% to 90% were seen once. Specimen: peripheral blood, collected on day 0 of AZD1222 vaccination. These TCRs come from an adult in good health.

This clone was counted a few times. Written as DNA, the CDR3 is TGTGCCAGCAGTCCTCTAGCGGGAGGTTTTGGTGAGCAGTTCTTC. Amino acids: CASSPLAGGFGEQFF. The V call is TRBV6-4, the J call TRBJ2-1, with 11 nucleotides matching TRBD2. The CDR3 covers 15 residues. Germline CDR1 and CDR2: MRHNA and SNTAGT. J lost 9 bases, V lost 5 bases, and 9 bases had no gene match.

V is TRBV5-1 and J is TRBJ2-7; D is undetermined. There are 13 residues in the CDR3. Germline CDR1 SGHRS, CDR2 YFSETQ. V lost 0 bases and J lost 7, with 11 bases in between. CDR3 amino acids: CASSLVFGREQYF. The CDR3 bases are TGCGCCAGCAGCTTGGTTTTCGGTAGAGAGCAGTACTTC.

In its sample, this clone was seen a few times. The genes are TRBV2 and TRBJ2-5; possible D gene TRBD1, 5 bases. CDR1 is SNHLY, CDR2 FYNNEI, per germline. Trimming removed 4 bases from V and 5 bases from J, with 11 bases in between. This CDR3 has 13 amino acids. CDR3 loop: CASSGRGSETQYF. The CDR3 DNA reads TGTGCCAGCAGTGGAAGGGGCTCGGAGACCCAGTACTTC.

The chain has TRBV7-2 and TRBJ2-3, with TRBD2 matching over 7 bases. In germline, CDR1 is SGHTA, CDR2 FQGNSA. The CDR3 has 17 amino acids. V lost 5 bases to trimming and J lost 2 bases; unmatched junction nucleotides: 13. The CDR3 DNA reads TGTGCCAGCAGCCGGCGGAGGAGGGAGGGTATCACAGATACGCAGTATTTT. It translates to CASSRRRREGITDTQYF. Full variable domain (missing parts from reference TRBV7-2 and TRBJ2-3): GAGVSQSPSNKVTEKGKDVELRCDPISGHTALYWYRQSLGQGLEFLIYFQGNSAPDKSGLPSDRFSAERTGGSVSTLTIQRTQQEDSAVYLCASSRRRREGITDTQYFGPGTRLTVL.

For the CDR3, the DNA is TGCAGTGCTAGAGATAGAGTCGAGCAGTACTTC. Protein product: CSARDRVEQYF. This chain uses TRBV20-1 with TRBJ2-7; no definite D call. V shed 0 bases and J shed 6 bases, with 6 bases lying between them. From germline, CDR1 is DFQATT and CDR2 SNEGSKA (reference sequence). The CDR3 has 11 residues.

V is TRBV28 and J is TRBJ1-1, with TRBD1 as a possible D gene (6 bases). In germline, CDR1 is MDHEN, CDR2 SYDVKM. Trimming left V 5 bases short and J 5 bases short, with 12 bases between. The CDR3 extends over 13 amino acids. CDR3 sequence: CASSKQGWTEAFF. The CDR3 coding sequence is TGTGCCAGCAGTAAACAGGGTTGGACTGAAGCTTTCTTT.

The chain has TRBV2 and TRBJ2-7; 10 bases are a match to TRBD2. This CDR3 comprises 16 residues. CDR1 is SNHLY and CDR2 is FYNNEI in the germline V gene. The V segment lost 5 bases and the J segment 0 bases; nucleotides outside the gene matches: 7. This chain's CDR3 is CASSPTRTSGSYEQYF. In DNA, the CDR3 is TGTGCCAGCAGTCCAACCAGGACTAGCGGCTCCTACGAGCAGTACTTC.

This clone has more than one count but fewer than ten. The CDR3 DNA reads TGTGCCAGCAGCCAAGAAAGCCTATATGGCTACACCTTC. Translating gives CASSQESLYGYTF. The V gene is TRBV3-1 (or the pseudogene TRBV3-2), the J gene TRBJ1-2; D gene uncertain. This CDR3 spans 13 amino acids. Trimming took off 0 bases at V and 5 bases at J, with 7 bases between the two ends. Germline assignment: CDR1 LGHDT and CDR2 YNNKEL (reference sequence).

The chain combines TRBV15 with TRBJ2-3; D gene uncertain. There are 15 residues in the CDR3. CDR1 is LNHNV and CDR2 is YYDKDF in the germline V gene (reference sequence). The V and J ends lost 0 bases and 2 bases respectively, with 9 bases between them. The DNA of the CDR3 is TGTGCCACCAGCAGAGATGGCAGATTCACAGATACGCAGTATTTT. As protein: CATSRDGRFTDTQYF.

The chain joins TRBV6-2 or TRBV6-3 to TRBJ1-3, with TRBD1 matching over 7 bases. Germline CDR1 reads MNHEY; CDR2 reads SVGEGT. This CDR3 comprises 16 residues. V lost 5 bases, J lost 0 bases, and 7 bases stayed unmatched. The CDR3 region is CASSKQGLSSGNTIYF. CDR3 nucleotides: TGTGCCAGCAGTAAACAGGGGCTAAGCTCTGGAAACACCATATATTTT.

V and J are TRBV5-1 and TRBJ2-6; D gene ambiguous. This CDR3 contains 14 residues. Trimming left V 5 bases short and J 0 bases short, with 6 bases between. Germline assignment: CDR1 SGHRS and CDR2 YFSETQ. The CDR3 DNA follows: TGCGCCAGCAGAAGTGGCTCTGGGGCCAACGTCCTGACTTTC. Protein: CASRSGSGANVLTF.

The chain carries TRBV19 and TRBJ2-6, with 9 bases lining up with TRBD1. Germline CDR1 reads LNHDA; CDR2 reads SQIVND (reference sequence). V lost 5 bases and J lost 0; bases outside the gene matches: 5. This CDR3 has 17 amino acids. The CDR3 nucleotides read TGTGCCAGTAGTTCGACAGGGGGATTCTCTGGGGCCAACGTCCTGACTTTC. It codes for CASSSTGGFSGANVLTF.

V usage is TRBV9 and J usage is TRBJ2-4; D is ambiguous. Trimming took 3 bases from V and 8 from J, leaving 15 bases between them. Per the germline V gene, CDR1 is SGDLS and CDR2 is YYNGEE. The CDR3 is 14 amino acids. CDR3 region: CASSGAAVKDIQYF. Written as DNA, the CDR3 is TGTGCCAGCAGCGGGGCGGCAGTAAAGGACATTCAGTACTTC.

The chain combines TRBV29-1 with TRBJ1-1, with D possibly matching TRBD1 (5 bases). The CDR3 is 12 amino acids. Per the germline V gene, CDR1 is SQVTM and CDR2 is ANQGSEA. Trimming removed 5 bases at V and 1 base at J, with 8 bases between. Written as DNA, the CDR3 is TGCAGCGTTCGGGGGTCGAACACTGAAGCTTTCTTT. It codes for CSVRGSNTEAFF.

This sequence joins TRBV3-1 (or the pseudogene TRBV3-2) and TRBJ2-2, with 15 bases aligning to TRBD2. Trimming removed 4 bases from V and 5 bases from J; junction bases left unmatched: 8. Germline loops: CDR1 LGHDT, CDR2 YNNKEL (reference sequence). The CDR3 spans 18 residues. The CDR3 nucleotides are TGTGCCAGCAGCCTTGGACTAGCGGGGGGGCTGTTAACCGGGGAGCTGTTTTTT. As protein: CASSLGLAGGLLTGELFF.

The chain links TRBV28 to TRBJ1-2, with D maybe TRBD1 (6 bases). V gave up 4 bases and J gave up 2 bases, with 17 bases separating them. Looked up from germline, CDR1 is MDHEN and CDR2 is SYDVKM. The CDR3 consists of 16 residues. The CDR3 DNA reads TGTGCCAGCAGTTATTTGGGTTCCCAGGGGAACTATGGCTACACCTTC. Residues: CASSYLGSQGNYGYTF.

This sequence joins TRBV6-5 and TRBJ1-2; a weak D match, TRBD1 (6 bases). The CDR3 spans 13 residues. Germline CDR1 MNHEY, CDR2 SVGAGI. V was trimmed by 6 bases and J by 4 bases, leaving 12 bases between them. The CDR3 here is CASSQGSGYGYTF. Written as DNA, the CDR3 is TGTGCCAGCAGCCAGGGGTCGGGCTATGGCTACACCTTC.

CDR3: CASSLGSGGLPDTQYF. DNA for the CDR3: TGTGCCAGCAGCTTGGGGAGCGGGGGGCTCCCAGATACGCAGTATTTT. The chain links TRBV5-8 to TRBJ2-3, with 9 positions matching TRBD2. This CDR3 region has 16 residues. Germline V gene data show CDR1 as SGHTS and CDR2 as YDEGEE. Trimming cost V 0 bases and J 4 bases; bases outside gene matches: 6.

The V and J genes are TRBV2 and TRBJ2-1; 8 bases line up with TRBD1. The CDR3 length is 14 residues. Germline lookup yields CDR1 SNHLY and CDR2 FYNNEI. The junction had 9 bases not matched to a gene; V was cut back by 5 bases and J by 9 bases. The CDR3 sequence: CASSIGTGWSEQFF. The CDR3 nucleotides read TGTGCCAGCAGTATAGGGACAGGTTGGAGTGAGCAGTTCTTC. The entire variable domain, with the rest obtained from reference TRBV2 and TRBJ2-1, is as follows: EPEVTQTPSHQVTQMGQEVILRCVPISNHLYFYWYRQILGQKVEFLVSFYNNEISEKSEIFDDQFSVERPDGSNFTLKIRSTKLEDSAMYFCASSIGTGWSEQFFGPGTRLTVL.

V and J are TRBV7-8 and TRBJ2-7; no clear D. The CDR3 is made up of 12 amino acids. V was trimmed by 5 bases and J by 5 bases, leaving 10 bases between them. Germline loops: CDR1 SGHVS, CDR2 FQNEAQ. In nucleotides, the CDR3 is TGTGCCAGCAGCCGTCCACCGGACGAGCAGTACTTC. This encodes CASSRPPDEQYF.

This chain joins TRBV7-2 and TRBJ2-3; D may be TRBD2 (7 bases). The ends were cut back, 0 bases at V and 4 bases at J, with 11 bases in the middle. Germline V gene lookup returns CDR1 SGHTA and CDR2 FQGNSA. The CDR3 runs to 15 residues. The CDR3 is CTSSLAGGGADTQYF. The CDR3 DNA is TGTACCAGCAGCTTAGCGGGAGGGGGGGCAGATACGCAGTATTTT.

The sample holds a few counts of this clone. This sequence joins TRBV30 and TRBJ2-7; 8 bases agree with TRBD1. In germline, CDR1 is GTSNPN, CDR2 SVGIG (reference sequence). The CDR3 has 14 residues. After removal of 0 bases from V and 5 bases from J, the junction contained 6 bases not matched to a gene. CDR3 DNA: TGTGCCTGGAGTGTAGGGCAGGGGGCGAACGAGCAGTACTTC. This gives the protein CAWSVGQGANEQYF.

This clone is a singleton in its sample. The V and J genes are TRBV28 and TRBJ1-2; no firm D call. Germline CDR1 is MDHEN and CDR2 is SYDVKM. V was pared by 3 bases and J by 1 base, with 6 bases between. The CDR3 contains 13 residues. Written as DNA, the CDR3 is TGTGCCAGCAGTTTCGGTATTAACTATGGCTACACCTTC. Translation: CASSFGINYGYTF.

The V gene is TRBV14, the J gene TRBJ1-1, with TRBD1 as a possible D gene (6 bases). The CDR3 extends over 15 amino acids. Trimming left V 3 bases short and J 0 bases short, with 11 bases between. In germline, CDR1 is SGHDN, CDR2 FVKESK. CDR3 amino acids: CASSHKQGLNTEAFF. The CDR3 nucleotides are TGTGCCAGCAGCCACAAACAGGGATTGAACACTGAAGCTTTCTTT.

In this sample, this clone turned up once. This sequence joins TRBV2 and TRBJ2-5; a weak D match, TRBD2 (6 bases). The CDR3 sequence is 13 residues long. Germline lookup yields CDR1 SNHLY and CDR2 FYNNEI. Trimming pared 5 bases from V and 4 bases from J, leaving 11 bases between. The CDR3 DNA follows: TGTGCCAGCAGTAACCGGAGGGGAGAGACCCAGTACTTC. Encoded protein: CASSNRRGETQYF.

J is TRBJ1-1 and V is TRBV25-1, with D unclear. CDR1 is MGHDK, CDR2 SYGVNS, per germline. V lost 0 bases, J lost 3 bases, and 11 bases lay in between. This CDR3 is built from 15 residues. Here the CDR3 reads CASSEYAGSYTEAFF. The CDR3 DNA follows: TGTGCCAGCAGTGAATACGCGGGCTCCTACACTGAAGCTTTCTTT.

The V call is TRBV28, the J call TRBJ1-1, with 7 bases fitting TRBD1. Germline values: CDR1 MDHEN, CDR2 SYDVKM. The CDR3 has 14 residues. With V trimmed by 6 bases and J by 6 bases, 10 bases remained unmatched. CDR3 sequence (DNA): TGTGCCAGCAGAGCCCAGGGGGTTGGCGCTGAAGCTTTCTTT. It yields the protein CASRAQGVGAEAFF.

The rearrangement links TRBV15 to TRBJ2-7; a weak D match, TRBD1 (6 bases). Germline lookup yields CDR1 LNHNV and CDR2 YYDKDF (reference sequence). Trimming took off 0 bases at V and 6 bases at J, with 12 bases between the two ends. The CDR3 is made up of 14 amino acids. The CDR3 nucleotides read TGTGCCACCAGCAGAGACAGGGTAGGGGGCGAGCAGTACTTC. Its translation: CATSRDRVGGEQYF.